These 20 T cell receptor beta chains were sequenced from one sample in a study of blood T cell repertoires in COVID-19. TCRdb keeps only in-frame clones here, not all; method: immunoSEQ multiplex PCR. The table has around 200,000 clones, about 85% seen once. The sample was peripheral blood. The receptors here all came from a woman of 80 years or more with active or convalescent COVID-19.

CDR3 residues: CASSLDGSGGADEQYF. As DNA, the CDR3 is TGTGCCAGCAGCTTAGATGGGAGCGGGGGGGCGGATGAGCAGTACTTC. The genes are TRBV11-2 and TRBJ2-7; 10 nucleotides match TRBD2. Germline V CDR1 and CDR2: SGHAT, FQNNGV. V shed 0 bases, J shed 7 bases, and the junction held 9 bases outside the gene matches. CDR3 length: 16 amino acids.

The chain has TRBV7-8 and TRBJ2-7; D is undetermined. The CDR3 length is 11 residues. Germline CDR1 is SGHVS and CDR2 is FQNEAQ. Trimming pared 5 bases from V and 3 bases from J, leaving 5 bases between. This CDR3 is CASSPYYEQYF. In DNA, the CDR3 is TGTGCCAGCAGCCCCTACTACGAGCAGTACTTC.

The V gene is TRBV4-2, the J gene TRBJ2-7; D is perhaps TRBD1 (6 bases). The CDR3 is 16 amino acids. V lost 0 bases, J lost 1 base, and 13 bases lay in between. Germline V gives CDR1 LGHNA, CDR2 YNFKEQ. CDR3 nucleotide sequence: TGTGCCAGCAGCCAAGATGATGGGGGCGGTTCCTACGAGCAGTACTTC. Translation gives CASSQDDGGGSYEQYF.

The J gene is TRBJ1-4, the V gene TRBV7-9; 9 nucleotides match TRBD1. The CDR3 length is 15 residues. Per germline, CDR1 SEHNR and CDR2 FQNEAQ (reference sequence). V lost 1 base and J lost 7; bases outside the gene matches: 4. The DNA for the CDR3 is TGTGCCAGCAGCTTAGGACAGGGGGAATCTGAAAAACTGTTTTTT. Its protein product is CASSLGQGESEKLFF.

The V and J genes are TRBV5-1 and TRBJ2-7; 8 bases line up with TRBD2. Unmatched junction bases numbered 10, after V lost 3 bases and J lost 5 bases. Germline V gene data show CDR1 as SGHRS and CDR2 as YFSETQ. The CDR3 covers 15 residues. The CDR3 sequence is CASSSQGAGGHEQYF. DNA of the CDR3: TGCGCCAGCAGCTCCCAAGGGGCGGGAGGCCACGAGCAGTACTTC. Looking up the rest from reference TRBV5-1 and TRBJ2-7 gives the full variable domain: KAGVTQTPRYLIKTRGQQVTLSCSPISGHRSVSWYQQTPGQGLQFLFEYFSETQRNKGNFPGRFSGRQFSNSRSEMNVSTLELGDSALYLCASSSQGAGGHEQYFGPGTRLTVT.

This clone was recorded once. V is TRBV30 and J is TRBJ1-2, with 7 bases aligning to TRBD1. The germline V gene has CDR1 GTSNPN and CDR2 SVGIG (reference sequence). The CDR3 covers 13 residues. The junction had 14 bases not matched to a gene; V was cut back by 3 bases and J by 13 bases. CDR3 sequence: CAWRMLGQSLLTF. The CDR3 nucleotides read TGTGCCTGGAGAATGCTGGGACAGAGCCTTCTCACCTTC.

In its sample, this clone was seen a few times. V usage is TRBV6-5 and J usage is TRBJ1-5, with 8 bases identical to TRBD1. Germline CDR1 and CDR2: MNHEY and SVGAGI. V was clipped by 4 bases and J by 3 bases; unmatched bases: 5. This CDR3 has 15 residues. Written as DNA, the CDR3 is TGTGCCAGCAGTTCTATACAGGGGGTCAATCAGCCCCAGCATTTT. Protein: CASSSIQGVNQPQHF.

The J gene is TRBJ2-3, the V gene TRBV28; the match to TRBD2 covers 10 bases. The CDR3 is 13 amino acids. The trim removed 10 bases at V and 6 bases at J, leaving 7 bases unmatched. From germline, CDR1 is MDHEN and CDR2 SYDVKM. CDR3 in amino acids: CATKRGGVDTQYF. The CDR3 bases are TGTGCCACCAAGCGGGGGGGAGTTGATACGCAGTATTTT.

This chain connects TRBV9 to TRBJ2-5; a possible D gene is TRBD1 (6 bases). Trimming left V 3 bases short and J 4 bases short, with 10 bases between. The CDR3 has 13 amino acids. CDR1 SGDLS and CDR2 YYNGEE come from the germline V gene. CDR3 bases: TGTGCCAGCAGCGGGGGGCGAGGAGAGACCCAGTACTTC. As protein: CASSGGRGETQYF.

The chain links TRBV11-2 to TRBJ1-2; D is ambiguous. This CDR3 region has 13 residues. V shed 4 bases and J shed 8 bases, with 14 bases lying between them. In germline, CDR1 is SGHAT, CDR2 FQNNGV. CDR3 in DNA: TGTGCCAGCAGCTCCGGGAGCCCGTGGGGCTACACCTTC. The encoded protein is CASSSGSPWGYTF.

This sequence joins TRBV27 and TRBJ2-3; 10 nucleotides line up with TRBD1. Trimming at V came to 5 bases and at J to 2 bases, leaving 4 bases not matched to a gene. This CDR3 is 15 amino acids long. The germline V gene has CDR1 MNHEY and CDR2 SMNVEV (reference sequence). CDR3 sequence (DNA): TGTGCCAGCAGTGTCGGGACAGGGGACACAGATACGCAGTATTTT. Its translation is CASSVGTGDTDTQYF.

The J gene is TRBJ2-7, the V gene TRBV28; TRBD2 is a possible D gene (7 bases). From germline, CDR1 is MDHEN and CDR2 SYDVKM. There are 15 residues in the CDR3. Trimming took off 7 bases at V and 2 bases at J, with 18 bases between the two ends. The CDR3 region has the DNA TGTGCCAGCACCTTTCGCGGGCGGGGGCCCTACGAGCAGTACTTC. This codes for CASTFRGRGPYEQYF. The whole variable domain, remainder taken from reference TRBV28 and TRBJ2-7, is DVKVTQSSRYLVKRTGEKVFLECVQDMDHENMFWYRQDPGLGLRLIYFSYDVKMKEKGDIPEGYSVSREKKERFSLILESASTNQTSMYLCASTFRGRGPYEQYFGPGTRLTVT.

The chain combines TRBV3-1 (or the pseudogene TRBV3-2) with TRBJ2-1; 13 positions agree with TRBD2. CDR1 LGHDT and CDR2 YNNKEL come from the germline V gene (reference sequence). The CDR3 runs 17 residues. Unmatched junction bases numbered 10, after V lost 5 bases and J lost 6 bases. The CDR3 nucleotides are TGTGCCAGCAGCAAACTAGCGGGAGGGCGTAAGAGCAATGAGCAGTTCTTC. It translates to CASSKLAGGRKSNEQFF.

This clone appeared many times. V gene TRBV4-1 combines with J gene TRBJ1-5; D may be TRBD1 (6 bases). Deletions cut 4 bases from V and 3 bases from J, with 10 bases between. The CDR3 length is 14 residues. The germline gives CDR1 MGHRA, CDR2 YSYEKL. Here the CDR3 reads CASSLTGINQPQHF. DNA of the CDR3: TGCGCCAGCAGCCTTACAGGGATCAATCAGCCCCAGCATTTT.

This clone was seen only a few times. The chain links TRBV4-3 to TRBJ1-1, with unresolved D. Germline CDR1 and CDR2: LGHNA and YSLEER. V gave up 0 bases and J gave up 3 bases, with 8 bases separating them. The CDR3 runs to 14 residues. Here the CDR3 reads CASSQESGYTEAFF. CDR3 sequence (DNA): TGCGCCAGCAGCCAAGAGTCAGGTTACACTGAAGCTTTCTTT.

V is TRBV28 and J is TRBJ1-1; the D gene is possibly TRBD1 (6 bases). V gave up 4 bases and J gave up 6 bases, with 12 bases separating them. The CDR3 has 13 residues. Germline assignment: CDR1 MDHEN and CDR2 SYDVKM. The CDR3 region has the DNA TGTGCCAGCAGTTACGCCGGGACATCTGAAGCTTTCTTT. It specifies CASSYAGTSEAFF. The complete variable domain, with remaining parts taken from reference TRBV28 and TRBJ1-1, reads DVKVTQSSRYLVKRTGEKVFLECVQDMDHENMFWYRQDPGLGLRLIYFSYDVKMKEKGDIPEGYSVSREKKERFSLILESASTNQTSMYLCASSYAGTSEAFFGQGTRLTVV.

This chain connects TRBV3-1 (or the pseudogene TRBV3-2) to TRBJ1-5, with D possibly being TRBD1 (6 bases). Germline lookup yields CDR1 LGHDT and CDR2 YNNKEL (reference sequence). CDR3 size: 15 residues. With 0 bases removed from V and 5 bases from J, the gap between germline ends came to 11 bases. The CDR3 spells CASSQDPGVDQPQHF. In DNA, the CDR3 is TGTGCCAGCAGCCAAGATCCAGGGGTCGATCAGCCCCAGCATTTT.

The chain recombines TRBV2 with TRBJ1-4; D call uncertain. Germline V gene sequence: CDR1 SNHLY, CDR2 FYNNEI. V lost 10 bases to trimming and J lost 0 bases, with 18 bases between them. The CDR3 totals 16 residues. CDR3 nucleotide sequence: TGTGCCACCAAGGCGTCTTCGGGTGCAACTAATGAAAAACTGTTTTTT. Residues: CATKASSGATNEKLFF.

The chain couples TRBV18 to TRBJ1-1, with TRBD1 identical over 11 bases. The V gene end was trimmed by 7 bases and the J gene end by 1 base; junction bases not matched to a gene: 5. Germline CDR1 reads KGHSH; CDR2 reads LQKENI. CDR3 size: 15 residues. The chain's CDR3 is CASLRTGGANTEAFF. In nucleotides, the CDR3 is TGTGCCAGCTTACGGACAGGGGGCGCGAACACTGAAGCTTTCTTT.

This clone was seen a few times. The chain joins TRBV2 to TRBJ2-7; a weak D match, TRBD1 (6 bases). CDR3 size: 14 residues. V was pared by 5 bases and J by 6 bases, with 17 bases between. Germline values: CDR1 SNHLY, CDR2 FYNNEI. The CDR3 loop reads CASSTGTRGSEQYF. Here the CDR3 DNA reads TGTGCCAGCAGTACAGGGACAAGGGGTAGCGAGCAGTACTTC.